Given below is one T cell receptor beta chain in context. The data stem from a study of shared clonotypes between healthy human individuals. TCRdb's table, derived via immunoSEQ multiplex PCR, lists solely in-frame clones and lacks some. The table shows millions of clones, with around 90% occurring only once. V lost 0 bases to trimming and J lost 8 bases, with 22 bases between them. CDR3 length: 17 residues. CDR1 and CDR2 from the germline V gene are WSHSY and SAAADI. This receptor was obtained from a man between 18 and 29 years old in good health. This chain connects TRBV10-2 to TRBJ1-1, with D perhaps TRBD1 (6 bases). The sequenced sample was naive CD4+ T cells sorted from blood. The subset denotes: CD45RA+ positively selected. The CDR3 here is CASSESGQGPLGVEAFF. The CDR3 DNA follows: TGCGCCAGCAGTGAGTCGGGGCAGGGGCCACTGGGAGTCGAAGCTTTCTTT.